One and the same sample provided the 32 T cell receptor beta chains below, sequenced in a study of tumor-infiltrating lymphocytes in primary liver carcinoma. Constant-region priming of around 530 ng total RNA yielded TCR beta cDNA. Amplification in three nested multiplex PCR rounds with slightly modified ARM-PCR gave rise to TCR beta libraries. Rounds one and two of PCR, each of about 10 cycles, were primed with TRBV1-TRBV30 forward primers and a C-beta reverse primer. A single record per CDR3 protein comes from TCRdb applying MiXCR to the multiplex PCR reads. The table includes fewer than 75,000 distinct CDR3 sequences, over 60% detected once. For each extraction, RNA and DNA were obtained together from 20-30 mg of unsorted bulk tissue. The source material was liver tumor tissue from sampling region 4. Subset in this sample: tumor region T4, right-lateral pole. The receptors were sampled from a man aged 40-49 years with primary liver carcinoma and hepatitis B virus infection.

This clonotype has ten or more counts. This rearrangement joins TRBV11-3 to TRBJ2-1; 9 bases are shared with TRBD2. V lost 1 base, J lost 8 bases, and 6 bases stayed unmatched. Germline-derived CDR1 and CDR2 are SGHNT and YENEEA. This CDR3 contains 15 residues. The CDR3 coding sequence is TGTGCCAGCAGCTTAGGGCGGGAGGGCCACGATGAGCAGTTCTTC. This translates into CASSLGREGHDEQFF.

About this clonotype: A read error is possible here, since a much larger clone lies one base away. The J gene is TRBJ2-7, the V gene TRBV11-2, with D uncertain. The CDR3 loop spans 12 amino acids. Germline loops: CDR1 SGHAT, CDR2 FQNNGV. The CDR3 DNA reads as TGTGCCGGCAGCCTCTTGTGGGGCGAGCAGTACTTC. Protein product: CAGSLLWGEQYF.

As concerns this clonotype: A clone one base away is much larger, so this may be a read error. V gene TRBV30 combines with J gene TRBJ2-2; D ambiguous. There are 14 residues in the CDR3. V lost 3 bases, J lost 3 bases, and 11 bases lay in between. CDR1 GTSNPN and CDR2 SVGIG come from the germline V gene (reference sequence). CDR3 in amino acids: CAWRGQDDTGELFF. CDR3 in DNA: TGTGCCTGGAGAGGTCAGGATGACACCGGGGAGCTGTTTTTT.

This chain connects TRBV5-5 to TRBJ2-3, with D unresolved. V was cut by 4 bases and J by 6 bases, with 9 bases left in between. From germline, CDR1 is SGHKS and CDR2 YYEKEE (reference sequence). The CDR3 is 12 amino acids. The CDR3, as DNA: TGTGCCAGCAGCCCCCTGGGTGATACGCAGTATTTT. It is translated as CASSPLGDTQYF.

This clonotype was counted many times. One junction end disagrees with the germline gene, perhaps due to a read error. The chain is built from TRBV4-1 and TRBJ1-1; weak D call: TRBD1 (6 bases). The CDR3 contains 15 residues. Germline assignment: CDR1 MGHRA and CDR2 YSYEKL. CDR3 protein: CASSQSGGANTEAFF. DNA for the CDR3: TGCGCTAGCAGCCAATCTGGGGGGGCGAACACTGAAGCTTTCTTT.

This clonotype was observed at least ten times. The chain recombines TRBV6-6 with TRBJ1-4, with a weak D call TRBD1 (6 bases). V was pared by 0 bases and J by 1 base, with 12 bases between. The CDR3 covers 17 residues. CDR1 is MNHNY, CDR2 SVGAGI, per germline (reference sequence). Here the CDR3 reads CASSYSTGHRTNEKLFF. The CDR3 DNA is TGTGCCAGCAGTTACTCGACAGGTCACAGAACTAATGAAAAACTGTTTTTT.

A remark on this clonotype: Given a much more abundant clone one base away, this may be a read error. The V gene is TRBV29-1, the J gene TRBJ1-2; D might be TRBD1 (5 bases). V shed 5 bases and J shed 4 bases, with 20 bases lying between them. In germline, CDR1 is SQVTM, CDR2 ANQGSEA. CDR3 length equals 15 residues. The CDR3 reads CSVRQGWGMGYGYTF. The CDR3 DNA reads as TGCAGCGTTAGGCAGGGCTGGGGCATGGGCTATGGCTACACCTTC.

Points on this clonotype: At one end, the junction sequence differs from germline, possibly due to a read error. The chain has TRBV6-1 and TRBJ2-7; D is undetermined. The CDR3 runs 12 residues. The V gene's germline CDR1 is MNHNS and CDR2 SASEGT. CDR3 DNA: TGTGCCTGCAGGCGGTCGATCCACGAGCAGTACTTC. It encodes CACRRSIHEQYF.

Turning to this clonotype: A much more abundant neighbour one base away suggests this may be a read error. The chain uses TRBV12-3 or TRBV12-4 and TRBJ2-2, with D uncertain. Trimming took 7 bases from V and 9 from J, leaving 9 bases between them. This CDR3 contains 11 residues. Here the CDR3 reads CASTINWELFF. CDR3 coding DNA: TGTGCCAGCACCATAAACTGGGAGCTGTTTTTT.

Comment on this clonotype: At one boundary the junction diverges from the germline segment, which might be a read error. This chain links TRBV29-1 with TRBJ2-5; perhaps D is TRBD1 or TRBD2 (5 bases each). The CDR3 totals 15 residues. Germline V gives CDR1 SQVTM, CDR2 ANQGSEA. CDR3 in amino acids: CNVEADMGRAETQYF. The CDR3 bases are TGCAACGTTGAAGCGGACATGGGGCGAGCAGAGACCCAGTACTTC.

A remark on this clonotype: This is likely a read error, given that the CDR3 carries no conserved phenylalanine or tryptophan at its end. The gene calls are TRBV4-1 and TRBJ1-2; 8 positions agree with TRBD1. This CDR3 is built from 14 residues. Germline V gene sequence: CDR1 MGHRA, CDR2 YSYEKL. The CDR3 loop is CDSSQGDRNYGYTL. CDR3 nucleotide sequence: TGCGACAGCAGCCAAGGGGACAGGAACTATGGCTACACCCTA.

In its sample, this clonotype was seen many times. This sequence joins TRBV5-6 and TRBJ2-7; D is tentatively TRBD1 or TRBD2 (5 bases each). Germline values: CDR1 SGHDT, CDR2 YYEEEE. The CDR3 spans 14 residues. Trimming took 4 bases from V and 7 from J, leaving 18 bases between them. CDR3 residues: CASSPGPGTIEQYF. The CDR3 coding sequence is TGTGCCAGCAGCCCGGGACCGGGTACGATAGAGCAGTACTTC.

The J gene is TRBJ2-3, the V gene TRBV4-1; the D call may be TRBD1 or TRBD2 (6 bases each). The CDR3 contains 14 residues. Germline CDR1 MGHRA, CDR2 YSYEKL. Trimming took 1 base from V and 11 from J, leaving 16 bases between them. The CDR3 bases are TGCGCCAGCAGCCAAGGCTCGACGGGGGCTAAGCAGTATTTT. This sequence encodes CASSQGSTGAKQYF.

Comments on this clonotype: A much larger clone lies one base from this, so it may be a read error. This chain links TRBV4-1 with TRBJ2-3; 7 bases are a match to TRBD1. V shed 7 bases and J 3 bases; nucleotides not matched to a gene: 4. The CDR3 has 13 residues. Germline V gene sequence: CDR1 MGHRA, CDR2 YSYEKL. CDR3 sequence (DNA): TGCGCCAGCAACATGGACAGGACAGATACGCAGTATTTT. As protein: CASNMDRTDTQYF.

CDR3 in DNA: TGTGCCAGCAGCTTTGGCCTGGTGGAGGAACAGTACTTC. Residues: CASSFGLVEEQYF. The chain combines TRBV7-8 with TRBJ2-7; D may be TRBD2 (5 bases). Germline V gene data show CDR1 as SGHVS and CDR2 as FQNEAQ. This CDR3 has 13 amino acids. The ends were cut back, 3 bases at V and 10 bases at J, with 16 bases in the middle.

The chain is built from TRBV11-1 and TRBJ2-3; perhaps TRBD2 as D (5 bases). Germline values: CDR1 SGHAT, CDR2 FQDESV (reference sequence). With 5 bases removed from V and 3 bases from J, the gap between germline ends came to 18 bases. This CDR3 comprises 16 residues. CDR3 sequence reads: CASSLGISTQTDTQYF. CDR3 coding DNA: TGTGCCAGCAGCCTCGGGATTAGCACACAAACAGATACGCAGTATTTT.

There are many counts of this clonotype. The chain joins TRBV12-3 or TRBV12-4 to TRBJ1-1; D not resolved. Trimming pared 3 bases from V and 1 base from J, leaving 9 bases between. The CDR3 is made up of 14 amino acids. The DNA for the CDR3 is TGTGCCAGCAGTTTGGGCTGGGGGAACACTGAAGCTTTCTTT. Amino acids: CASSLGWGNTEAFF.

Remarks on this clonotype: Possible read error: a much larger clone is one base away. The chain joins TRBV29-1 to TRBJ2-5; D might be TRBD2 (6 bases). The CDR3 is 13 residues long. Germline V gives CDR1 SQVTM, CDR2 ANQGSEA. The CDR3 region is CSVEDPVREIQYF. The CDR3 coding sequence is TGCAGCGTTGAAGATCCTGTTCGGGAGATCCAGTACTTC.

Comments on this clonotype: It may be a read error: a sequence one base away is much more abundant. This sequence joins TRBV12-3 or TRBV12-4 and TRBJ2-1, with TRBD1 matching 8 bases. V dropped 10 bases and J dropped 9; count of bases not matched to a gene: 11. CDR3 length equals 13 residues. Here the CDR3 DNA reads TGTGCCACCCAGGGGGCCAATGAGGGTGAGCAGTTCTTC. This sequence encodes CATQGANEGEQFF.

With regard to this clonotype: At one end the junction does not follow the germline gene, possibly because of a read error. The chain carries TRBV10-3 and TRBJ2-2; weak D call: TRBD2 (5 bases). The germline gives CDR1 ENHRY, CDR2 SYGVKD. The CDR3 covers 15 residues. The CDR3 region has the DNA TGTGCCATCGGTGAGTCGGCCGGGGAATCCGGGGAGCTGTTTTTT. Its protein is CAIGESAGESGELFF.

This clonotype was recorded once. Just one base apart from a much larger clone, this may be a read error. In DNA form, the CDR3 reads TGTGCCATCAGCTTAGTGGGGGCCGGCACTGAAGCTTTCTTT. It codes for CAISLVGAGTEAFF. The genes are TRBV11-3 and TRBJ1-1; tentative D call: TRBD1 (6 bases). Germline assignment: CDR1 SGHNT and CDR2 YENEEA. The CDR3 loop spans 14 amino acids.

A note on this clonotype: This may stem from a read error, because a much larger clone lies one nucleotide away. The chain links TRBV2 to TRBJ2-2; TRBD2 is a possible D gene (6 bases). Looked up from germline, CDR1 is SNHLY and CDR2 is FYNNEI. CDR3 length: 14 residues. With 7 bases removed from V and 5 bases from J, the gap between germline ends came to 14 bases. The CDR3 loop reads CASTVVGGTGELFF. The CDR3 DNA sequence: TGTGCCAGCACCGTAGTGGGAGGTACCGGGGAGCTGTTTTTT.

About this clonotype: Its ends do not fully match the called genes, so a read error is possible. The J gene is TRBJ1-1, the V gene TRBV5-1, with D possibly being TRBD1 (5 bases). Looked up from germline, CDR1 is SGHRS and CDR2 is YFSETQ. CDR3 length: 12 residues. CDR3 sequence: CASSLEGSEAVF. In nucleotides, the CDR3 is TGCGCCAGCAGTTTGGAGGGGTCGGAAGCTGTCTTT.

As regards this clonotype: This likely comes from a read error, as the CDR3 has no conserved phenylalanine or tryptophan at its end. J is TRBJ2-1 and V is TRBV11-3; D ambiguous. The J call may be mistaken, given a closer DNA end match to TRBJ2-7. This CDR3 is 14 amino acids long. Germline CDR1 SGHNT, CDR2 YENEEA. CDR3 sequence (DNA): TGTGCCACCAGCTTAGGCGTCTCGAACAGTGAGCAGTACTAC. This codes for CATSLGVSNSEQYY.

This clonotype was seen only a few times. This may stem from a read error, because a much larger clone lies one nucleotide away. V gene TRBV4-1 combines with J gene TRBJ2-1; 11 bases agree with TRBD2. Germline CDR1 MGHRA, CDR2 YSYEKL. There are 16 residues in the CDR3. This CDR3 is CASSPELAGAYNGQFF. The CDR3 nucleotides are TGCGCCAGCAGCCCCGAACTAGCGGGGGCTTACAATGGGCAGTTCTTC.

This clonotype was seen at least ten times. The chain links TRBV7-9 to TRBJ2-1, with unresolved D. This CDR3 region has 12 residues. CDR1 SEHNR and CDR2 FQNEAQ come from the germline V gene (reference sequence). V was pared by 7 bases and J by 9 bases, with 13 bases between. CDR3 protein: CASMEGLGEQFF. The CDR3 coding sequence is TGTGCCAGCATGGAAGGGCTCGGTGAGCAGTTCTTC.

This clonotype was counted many times. The CDR3, as DNA: TGTGCCAGCGGGGATTCACCCCTCCACTTT. Encoded protein: CASGDSPLHF. This sequence joins TRBV6-1 and TRBJ1-6; D is uncertain. This CDR3 region has 10 residues. Germline V gene data show CDR1 as MNHNS and CDR2 as SASEGT. Trimming shortened V by 8 bases and J by 8 bases, and 4 bases separated the two germline ends.

About this clonotype: The CDR3 does not close with the conserved phenylalanine or tryptophan, likely indicating a read error. The gene calls are TRBV29-1 and TRBJ1-1; D possibly corresponds to TRBD1 (5 bases). Germline CDR1 and CDR2: SQVTM and ANQGSEA. V was clipped by 8 bases and J by 5 bases, with 18 bases between them. This CDR3 region has 13 residues. The CDR3 loop is CSIVRVGVTEAFL. The CDR3 nucleotides read TGCAGCATTGTTCGTGTGGGGGTTACTGAAGCTTTCCTT.

About this clonotype itself: A junction boundary mismatches the germline segment, possibly from a read error. The V call is TRBV12-3 or TRBV12-4, the J call TRBJ2-7, with TRBD1 matching over 7 bases. The CDR3 has 15 amino acids. DNA of the CDR3: TGTGCCAGTAGTATGGGGACAGTGGGGTCCTGCGAGCAGTACTTC. It specifies CASSMGTVGSCEQYF.

This clonotype was observed a handful of times. This may be a read error, as it is one base from a much larger clone. The chain carries TRBV7-9 and TRBJ2-1, with 12 bases matching TRBD2. The CDR3 covers 16 residues. CDR1 and CDR2 (germline): SEHNR, FQNEAQ (reference sequence). In DNA form, the CDR3 reads TGTGCCAGCAGCCCCTCTAGCGGGAGGGCCAAGAATGAGCAGTCCTTC. Protein product: CASSPSSGRAKNEQSF.

The chain has TRBV6-2 or TRBV6-3 and TRBJ1-4; TRBD1 matches 7 bases. Per the germline V gene, CDR1 is MNHEY and CDR2 is SVGEGT. V shed 5 bases and J 8 bases; nucleotides not matched to a gene: 8. CDR3 length equals 14 residues. CDR3 sequence: CASSDRAGDEKLFF. CDR3 nucleotide sequence: TGTGCCAGCAGTGACAGGGCCGGCGACGAAAAACTGTTTTTT.

Relative to its sample, this clonotype is medium-sized. This chain connects TRBV11-1 to TRBJ2-1; 10 nucleotides match TRBD2. This CDR3 has 15 residues. Germline lookup yields CDR1 SGHAT and CDR2 FQDESV (reference sequence). V trimming: 5 bases; J trimming: 5 bases; junction bases outside the gene matches: 6. The CDR3 region has the DNA TGTGCCAGCAGCCTGACTAGCGGGCACAACAATGAGCAGTTCTTC. Translated, it gives CASSLTSGHNNEQFF.